Listed here are 18 T cell receptor beta chains from one sample, sequenced in a study of T cells in localized non-small cell lung cancer. Assay: immunoSEQ multiplex PCR; the TCRdb copy retains only in-frame clones and omits some. This sample carries about 57,000 clones, 80% to 95% of them seen once, and the ten largest clones take just under 20%. This sample comprised peripheral blood, obtained before any cancer treatment. The receptors come from a man aged 40 to 70 with stage I lung adenocarcinoma.

This clone has a single count. V gene TRBV6-1 combines with J gene TRBJ1-1; tentatively, D is TRBD1 (5 bases). In germline, CDR1 is MNHNS, CDR2 SASEGT. Between the trimmed V and J ends, which lost 1 base and 4 bases, there was a span of 19 bases. The CDR3 extends over 17 amino acids. The CDR3: CASSEVGVVLVGTEAFF. The CDR3 nucleotides read TGTGCCAGCAGTGAAGTGGGGGTGGTCTTAGTTGGCACTGAAGCTTTCTTT.

The genes are TRBV19 and TRBJ2-1, with 10 bases that match TRBD2. The CDR3 is 16 amino acids. Germline V gene sequence: CDR1 LNHDA, CDR2 SQIVND (reference sequence). V lost 5 bases and J lost 2; bases outside the gene matches: 6. The CDR3 sequence: CASSVAGGSPYNEQFF. The CDR3 coding sequence is TGTGCCAGTAGTGTAGCGGGAGGCTCCCCCTACAATGAGCAGTTCTTC.

This chain connects TRBV27 to TRBJ2-1, with 7 positions matching TRBD2. This CDR3 region has 14 residues. Losses at the gene ends were 6 bases for V and 2 bases for J; bases not matched to a gene: 4. Per the germline V gene, CDR1 is MNHEY and CDR2 is SMNVEV (reference sequence). The CDR3 sequence is CASSSRGAYNEQFF. The CDR3 DNA reads as TGTGCCAGCAGCTCTCGGGGGGCCTACAATGAGCAGTTCTTC.

The chain carries TRBV30 and TRBJ2-2, with 7 bases that match TRBD1. J was trimmed by 0 bases and V by 7 bases; bases with no gene match: 5. The CDR3 contains 14 residues. Germline CDR1 reads GTSNPN; CDR2 reads SVGIG (reference sequence). CDR3 in DNA: TGTGCCTTTACAGGGGCCGCGAACACCGGGGAGCTGTTTTTT. This gives the protein CAFTGAANTGELFF.

This chain joins TRBV4-1 and TRBJ1-3; D is perhaps TRBD1 (6 bases). The CDR3 is 18 residues long. The ends were cut back, 0 bases at V and 0 bases at J, with 15 bases in the middle. Germline V gene sequence: CDR1 MGHRA, CDR2 YSYEKL. CDR3 protein: CASSQDRSGALSGNTIYF. The CDR3, as DNA: TGCGCCAGCAGCCAAGATCGGTCGGGGGCCCTCTCTGGAAACACCATATATTTT.

This clone was recorded at least ten times. The chain has TRBV28 and TRBJ2-2, with TRBD2 as a possible D gene (6 bases). Germline loops: CDR1 MDHEN, CDR2 SYDVKM. The CDR3 is 17 amino acids. Trimming took 1 base from V and 1 from J, leaving 13 bases between them. CDR3 bases: TGTGCCAGCAGTTTATATAGGAGACTAGTGAACACCGGGGAGCTGTTTTTT. As protein: CASSLYRRLVNTGELFF.

The gene calls are TRBV5-1 and TRBJ2-7; D possibly uses TRBD1 or TRBD2 (5 bases each). V was clipped by 4 bases and J by 4 bases, with 15 bases between them. This CDR3 has 14 amino acids. Germline CDR1 SGHRS, CDR2 YFSETQ. The CDR3 nucleotides read TGCGCCAGCAGCGCCCGGGACCCCCCATACGAGCAGTACTTC. As protein: CASSARDPPYEQYF.

This chain links TRBV5-1 with TRBJ1-3; the D is unclear. This CDR3 comprises 14 residues. Per germline, CDR1 SGHRS and CDR2 YFSETQ. V lost 0 bases to trimming and J lost 0 bases, with 4 bases between them. The CDR3 reads CASSLGGSGNTIYF. The CDR3 region has the DNA TGCGCCAGCAGCTTGGGGGGCTCTGGAAACACCATATATTTT.

V and J are TRBV7-9 and TRBJ2-2; D remains unclear. The CDR3 totals 11 residues. Germline CDR1 is SEHNR and CDR2 is FQNEAQ (reference sequence). Trimming took off 4 bases at V and 5 bases at J, with 2 bases between the two ends. CDR3 region: CASSSTGELFF. The CDR3 DNA reads TGTGCCAGCAGCTCAACCGGGGAGCTGTTTTTT.

The V call is TRBV11-2, the J call TRBJ2-5; tentative D call: TRBD1 (5 bases). With 3 bases removed from V and 3 bases from J, the gap between germline ends came to 8 bases. The CDR3 consists of 13 residues. CDR1 is SGHAT, CDR2 FQNNGV, per germline. The CDR3 DNA is TGTGCCAGCAGCTTTTCGACAGAAGAGACCCAGTACTTC. Protein sequence: CASSFSTEETQYF.

This sequence joins TRBV10-3 and TRBJ2-3, with D tentatively TRBD1 (6 bases). The CDR3 sequence is 12 residues long. In germline, CDR1 is ENHRY, CDR2 SYGVKD. Trimming removed 9 bases from V and 4 bases from J, with 11 bases in between. CDR3 in DNA: TGTGCCATAGGTCAGGGGTCAGATACGCAGTATTTT. Its translation: CAIGQGSDTQYF.

This clone came up once. The chain carries TRBV9 and TRBJ2-1; 8 bases map to TRBD2. Germline assignment: CDR1 SGDLS and CDR2 YYNGEE. The V segment lost 0 bases and the J segment 2 bases; nucleotides outside the gene matches: 4. CDR3 length: 16 residues. The CDR3 DNA sequence: TGTGCCAGCAGCGTAGATGGTAGCGGGACCTACAATGAGCAGTTCTTC. Translation: CASSVDGSGTYNEQFF. The full variable domain, its missing parts supplied by reference TRBV9 and TRBJ2-1, is DSGVTQTPKHLITATGQRVTLRCSPRSGDLSVYWYQQSLDQGLQFLIQYYNGEERAKGNILERFSAQQFPDLHSELNLSSLELGDSALYFCASSVDGSGTYNEQFFGPGTRLTVL.

The chain is built from TRBV4-1 and TRBJ2-3; TRBD2 matches 12 bases. The germline V gene encodes CDR1 MGHRA and CDR2 YSYEKL. This CDR3 region has 18 residues. V shed 2 bases, J shed 1 base, and the junction held 7 bases outside the gene matches. The CDR3 sequence: CASSQSTSGSGGTDTQYF. The CDR3 nucleotides read TGCGCCAGCAGCCAATCGACTAGCGGGAGTGGAGGCACAGATACGCAGTATTTT.

The V gene is TRBV6-6, the J gene TRBJ1-2; weak D call: TRBD1 (6 bases). Germline CDR1 and CDR2: MNHNY and SVGAGI (reference sequence). Trimming stripped 5 bases from V and 4 bases from J, with 11 bases between. The CDR3 spans 13 residues. The CDR3 region is CASSQQGGYGYTF. The CDR3 coding sequence is TGTGCCAGCAGTCAACAGGGAGGCTATGGCTACACCTTC.

The chain's CDR3 is CASSPQGAPGYGYTF. The CDR3 region has the DNA TGTGCCAGCAGCCCGCAGGGGGCGCCGGGCTATGGCTACACCTTC. The chain uses TRBV7-2 and TRBJ1-2, with 8 bases identical to TRBD1. The CDR3 extends over 15 amino acids. The V segment lost 5 bases and the J segment 4 bases; nucleotides outside the gene matches: 9. Per germline, CDR1 SGHTA and CDR2 FQGNSA. The full variable domain, its missing parts supplied by reference TRBV7-2 and TRBJ1-2, is GAGVSQSPSNKVTEKGKDVELRCDPISGHTALYWYRQSLGQGLEFLIYFQGNSAPDKSGLPSDRFSAERTGGSVSTLTIQRTQQEDSAVYLCASSPQGAPGYGYTFGSGTRLTVV.

This chain uses TRBV6-5 with TRBJ2-7; TRBD2 matches 7 bases. CDR1 is MNHEY and CDR2 is SVGAGI in the germline V gene. The trim removed 6 bases at V and 5 bases at J, leaving 7 bases unmatched. The CDR3 runs to 13 residues. CDR3 bases: TGTGCCAGCAGCCCTTATGGGGGGGACGAGCAGTACTTC. This codes for CASSPYGGDEQYF.

The chain couples TRBV11-2 to TRBJ2-1; the match to TRBD2 covers 14 bases. Germline loops: CDR1 SGHAT, CDR2 FQNNGV. CDR3 size: 16 residues. Losses at the gene ends were 4 bases for V and 7 bases for J; bases not matched to a gene: 6. The chain's CDR3 is CASSSRLAGGPNEQFF. CDR3 DNA sequence: TGTGCCAGCAGCTCCAGACTAGCGGGAGGGCCGAATGAGCAGTTCTTC.

The chain couples TRBV19 to TRBJ1-2; the D is unclear. Germline CDR1 LNHDA, CDR2 SQIVND (reference sequence). Trimming cost V 5 bases and J 2 bases, with 9 bases left between them. The CDR3 extends over 13 amino acids. The CDR3 loop is CASSLTKNYGYTF. CDR3 nucleotide sequence: TGTGCCAGTAGTCTCACAAAAAACTATGGCTACACCTTC.